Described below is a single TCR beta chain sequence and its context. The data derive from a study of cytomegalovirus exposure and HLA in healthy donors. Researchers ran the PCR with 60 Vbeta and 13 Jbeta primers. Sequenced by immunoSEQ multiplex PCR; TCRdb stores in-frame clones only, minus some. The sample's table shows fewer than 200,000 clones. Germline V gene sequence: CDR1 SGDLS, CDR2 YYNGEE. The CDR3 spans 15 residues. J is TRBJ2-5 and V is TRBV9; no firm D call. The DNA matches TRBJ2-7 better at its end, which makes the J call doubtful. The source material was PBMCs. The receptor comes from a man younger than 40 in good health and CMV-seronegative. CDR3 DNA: TGTGCCAGCAGCGTAGAGTACGGGTCCTCCTACGAGCAGTACTTC. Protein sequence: CASSVEYGSSYEQYF.